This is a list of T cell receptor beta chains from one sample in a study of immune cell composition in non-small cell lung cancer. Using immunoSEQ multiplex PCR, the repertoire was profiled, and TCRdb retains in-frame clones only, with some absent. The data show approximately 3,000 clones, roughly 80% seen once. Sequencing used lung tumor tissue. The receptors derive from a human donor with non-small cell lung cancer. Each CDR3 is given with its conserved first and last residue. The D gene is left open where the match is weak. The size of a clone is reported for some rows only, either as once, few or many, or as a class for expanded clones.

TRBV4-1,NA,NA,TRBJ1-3,CASSPHSSGSGNTIYF,TGCGCCAGCAGTCCTCACTCGTCGGGGTCAGGAAACACCATATATTTT
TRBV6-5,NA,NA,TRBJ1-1,CASSPVGGIEAFF,TGTGCCAGCAGTCCCGTTGGAGGTATAGAAGCTTTCTTT
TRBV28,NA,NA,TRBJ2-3,CASSFSDTTTDTQYF,TGTGCCAGCAGTTTTAGCGACACCACCACAGATACGCAGTATTTT
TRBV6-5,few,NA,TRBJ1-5,CASSYSNRLNQPQHF,TGTGCCAGCAGTTACTCCAACAGGCTAAATCAGCCCCAGCATTTT
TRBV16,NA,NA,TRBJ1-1,CASSQVLGGTEAFF,TGTGCCAGCAGCCAAGTACTAGGAGGCACTGAAGCTTTCTTT
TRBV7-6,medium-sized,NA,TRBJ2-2,CASSPGSGSTGELFF,TGTGCCAGCAGCCCGGGGTCCGGATCGACCGGGGAGCTGTTTTTT
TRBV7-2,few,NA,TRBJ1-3,CASSYTASGNTIYF,TGTGCCAGCAGCTACACAGCCTCTGGAAACACCATATATTTT
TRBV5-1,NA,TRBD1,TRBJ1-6,CASSLDAGGPHSPLHF,TGCGCCAGCAGCTTGGATGCAGGGGGCCCCCATTCACCCCTCCACTTT
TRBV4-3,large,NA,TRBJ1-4,CASTHRLPLDRSEKLFF,TGCGCCAGCACCCACAGGCTTCCTTTGGACAGAAGTGAAAAACTGTTTTTT
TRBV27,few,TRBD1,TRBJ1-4,CASSLDRDGEKLFF,TGTGCCAGCAGTTTGGACAGGGATGGGGAAAAACTGTTTTTT
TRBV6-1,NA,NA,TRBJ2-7,CASSESYSHEQYF,TGTGCCAGCAGTGAAAGCTACAGCCACGAGCAGTACTTC
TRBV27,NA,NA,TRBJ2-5,CASSPLFQETQYF,TGTGCCAGCAGTCCCCTTTTCCAAGAGACCCAGTACTTC
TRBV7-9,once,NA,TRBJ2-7,CASSLLGHEQYF,TGTGCCAGCAGCTTGCTTGGGCACGAGCAGTACTTC
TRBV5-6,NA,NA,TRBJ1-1,CASSLAWNTEAFF,TGTGCCAGCAGCTTGGCGTGGAACACTGAAGCTTTCTTT
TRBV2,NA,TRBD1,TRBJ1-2,CASSRQGSNYGYTF,TGTGCCAGCAGCAGACAGGGATCTAACTATGGCTACACCTTC
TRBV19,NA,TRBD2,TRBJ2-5,CASSPTSGSLETQYF,TGTGCCAGTAGTCCTACTAGCGGGAGTTTGGAGACCCAGTACTTC
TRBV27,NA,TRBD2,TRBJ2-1,CASSPIAGGSYNEQFF,TGTGCCAGCAGTCCGATAGCGGGAGGTTCCTACAATGAGCAGTTCTTC
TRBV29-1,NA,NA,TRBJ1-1,CSVEDREGMNTEAFF,TGCAGCGTTGAAGATCGGGAGGGGATGAACACTGAAGCTTTCTTT
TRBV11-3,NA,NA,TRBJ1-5,CASSLGGLSNQPQHF,TGTGCCAGCAGCTTAGGAGGCCTCAGCAATCAGCCCCAGCATTTT
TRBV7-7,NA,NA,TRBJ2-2,CASTTDEGPTGELFF,TGTGCTAGCACCACGGACGAGGGTCCCACCGGGGAGCTGTTTTTT
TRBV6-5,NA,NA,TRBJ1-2,CASTPRPGGGYTF,TGTGCCAGCACCCCCAGGCCGGGCGGGGGCTACACCTTC
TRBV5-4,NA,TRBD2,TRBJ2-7,CASNSGASGSLYEQYF,TGTGCCAGCAACTCGGGGGCCAGCGGGAGTCTCTACGAGCAGTACTTC
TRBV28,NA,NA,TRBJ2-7,CASSLSPGGVYEQYF,TGTGCCAGCAGTTTATCGCCAGGAGGGGTCTACGAGCAGTACTTC
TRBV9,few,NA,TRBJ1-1,CASSVGSGHTEAFF,TGTGCCAGCAGCGTAGGCTCCGGTCACACTGAAGCTTTCTTT
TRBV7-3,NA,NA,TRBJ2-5,CASSKEVQETQYF,TGTGCCAGCTCCAAGGAGGTTCAAGAGACCCAGTACTTC
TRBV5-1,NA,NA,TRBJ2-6,CASRSPGYGANVLTF,TGCGCCAGCAGGTCTCCAGGGTACGGGGCCAACGTCCTGACTTTC
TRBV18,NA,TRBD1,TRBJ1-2,CASSPILGQGPNYGYTF,TGTGCCAGCTCACCGATTCTCGGACAGGGACCTAACTATGGCTACACCTTC
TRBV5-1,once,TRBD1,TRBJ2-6,CASQGGTGGSGANVLTF,TGCGCCTCCCAGGGGGGGACAGGGGGCTCTGGGGCCAACGTCCTGACTTTC
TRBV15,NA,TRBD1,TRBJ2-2,CATSRVGTGRTGELFF,TGTGCCACCAGCAGAGTTGGGACAGGGCGGACCGGGGAGCTGTTTTTT
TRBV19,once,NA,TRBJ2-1,CASSIEGGTYNEQFF,TGTGCCAGTAGTATAGAAGGCGGTACTTACAATGAGCAGTTCTTC
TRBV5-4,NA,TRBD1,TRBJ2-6,CASNRGQGGLSGANVLTF,TGTGCCAGCAACAGGGGACAGGGCGGACTCTCTGGGGCCAACGTCCTGACTTTC